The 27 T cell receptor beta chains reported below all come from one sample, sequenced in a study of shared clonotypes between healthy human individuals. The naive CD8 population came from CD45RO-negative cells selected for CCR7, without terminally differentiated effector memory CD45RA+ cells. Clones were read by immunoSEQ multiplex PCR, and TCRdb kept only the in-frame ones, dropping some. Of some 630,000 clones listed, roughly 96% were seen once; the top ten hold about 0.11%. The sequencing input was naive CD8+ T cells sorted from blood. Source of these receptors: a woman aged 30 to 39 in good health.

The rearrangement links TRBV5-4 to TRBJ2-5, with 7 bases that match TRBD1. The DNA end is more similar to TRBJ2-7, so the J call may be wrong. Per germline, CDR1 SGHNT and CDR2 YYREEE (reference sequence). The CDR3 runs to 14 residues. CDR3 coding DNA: TGTGCCAGCAGCCTCCGGGACAGCCTCTACGAGCAGTACTTC. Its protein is CASSLRDSLYEQYF.

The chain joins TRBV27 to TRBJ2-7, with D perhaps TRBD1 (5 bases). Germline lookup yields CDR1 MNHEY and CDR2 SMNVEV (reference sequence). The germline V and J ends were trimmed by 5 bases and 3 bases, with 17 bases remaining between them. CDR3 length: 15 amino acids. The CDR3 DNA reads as TGTGCCAGCAGTCCTATCCCGACAGAGAACTACGAGCAGTACTTC. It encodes CASSPIPTENYEQYF.

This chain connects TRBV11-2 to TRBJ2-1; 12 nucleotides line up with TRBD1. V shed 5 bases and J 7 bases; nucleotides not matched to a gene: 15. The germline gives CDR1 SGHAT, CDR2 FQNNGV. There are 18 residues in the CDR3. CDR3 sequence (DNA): TGTGCCAGCAGCCTGGGACAGGGGGCGCAAAGAAATTGGAATGAGCAGTTCTTC. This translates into CASSLGQGAQRNWNEQFF.

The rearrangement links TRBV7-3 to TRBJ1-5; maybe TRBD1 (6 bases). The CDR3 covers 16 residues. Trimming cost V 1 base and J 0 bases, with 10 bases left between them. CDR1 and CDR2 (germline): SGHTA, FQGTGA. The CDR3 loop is CASSLKGQYSNQPQHF. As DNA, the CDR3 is TGTGCCAGCAGCTTAAAGGGACAATATAGCAATCAGCCCCAGCATTTT. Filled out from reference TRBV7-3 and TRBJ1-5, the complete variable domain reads GAGVSQTPSNKVTEKGKYVELRCDPISGHTALYWYRQSLGQGPEFLIYFQGTGAADDSGLPNDRFFAVRPEGSVSTLKIQRTERGDSAVYLCASSLKGQYSNQPQHFGDGTRLSIL.

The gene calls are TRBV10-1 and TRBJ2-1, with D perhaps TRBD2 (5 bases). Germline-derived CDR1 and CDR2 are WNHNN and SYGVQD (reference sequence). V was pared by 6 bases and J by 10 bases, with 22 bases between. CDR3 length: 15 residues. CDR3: CASSDTSSGNLEQFF. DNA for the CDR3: TGCGCCAGCAGCGATACGAGCTCCGGGAATTTAGAGCAGTTCTTC.

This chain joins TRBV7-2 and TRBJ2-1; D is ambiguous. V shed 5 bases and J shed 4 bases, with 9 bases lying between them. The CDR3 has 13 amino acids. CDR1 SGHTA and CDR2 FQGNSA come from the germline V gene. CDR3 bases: TGTGCCAGCAGCCGCCGGGTTTACAATGAGCAGTTCTTC. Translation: CASSRRVYNEQFF.

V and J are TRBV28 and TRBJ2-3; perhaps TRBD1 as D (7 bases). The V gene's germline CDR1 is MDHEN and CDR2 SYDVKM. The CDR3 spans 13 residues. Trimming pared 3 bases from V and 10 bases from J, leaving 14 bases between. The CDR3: CASSFPQGGPQYF. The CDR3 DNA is TGTGCCAGCAGTTTTCCCCAGGGGGGCCCGCAGTATTTT.

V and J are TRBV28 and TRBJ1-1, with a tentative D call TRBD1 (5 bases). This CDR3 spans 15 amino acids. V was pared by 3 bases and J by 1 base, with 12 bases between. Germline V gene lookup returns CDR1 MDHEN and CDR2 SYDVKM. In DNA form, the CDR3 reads TGTGCCAGCAGTTTCTGGGGGATCAAGAACACTGAAGCTTTCTTT. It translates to CASSFWGIKNTEAFF.

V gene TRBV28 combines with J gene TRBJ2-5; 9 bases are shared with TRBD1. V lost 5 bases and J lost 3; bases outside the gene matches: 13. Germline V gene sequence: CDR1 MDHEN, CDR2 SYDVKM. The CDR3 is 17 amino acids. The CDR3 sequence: CASSDNGQGIIKETQYF. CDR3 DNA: TGTGCCAGCAGTGACAATGGACAGGGGATAATCAAAGAGACCCAGTACTTC.

The CDR3 DNA reads as TGTGCCAGCAGCTATGCCTGGGACCTAAATCAGCCCCAGCATTTT. It translates to CASSYAWDLNQPQHF. The V gene is TRBV5-8, the J gene TRBJ1-5; tentative D call: TRBD1 (5 bases). In germline, CDR1 is SGHTS, CDR2 YDEGEE. V shed 3 bases and J shed 4 bases, with 14 bases lying between them. This CDR3 has 15 residues.

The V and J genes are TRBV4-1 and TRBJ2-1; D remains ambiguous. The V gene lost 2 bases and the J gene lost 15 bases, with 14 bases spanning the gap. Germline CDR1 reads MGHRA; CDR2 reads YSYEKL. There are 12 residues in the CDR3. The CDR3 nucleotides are TGCGCCAGCAGCCAATACGACCCGGATCCGTTCTTC. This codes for CASSQYDPDPFF.

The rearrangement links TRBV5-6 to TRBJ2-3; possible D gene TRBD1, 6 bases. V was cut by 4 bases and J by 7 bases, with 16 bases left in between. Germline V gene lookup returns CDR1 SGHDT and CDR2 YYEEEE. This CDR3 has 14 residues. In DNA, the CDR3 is TGTGCCAGCAGCCATCTCGACAGGCTTCATACGCAGTATTTT. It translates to CASSHLDRLHTQYF.

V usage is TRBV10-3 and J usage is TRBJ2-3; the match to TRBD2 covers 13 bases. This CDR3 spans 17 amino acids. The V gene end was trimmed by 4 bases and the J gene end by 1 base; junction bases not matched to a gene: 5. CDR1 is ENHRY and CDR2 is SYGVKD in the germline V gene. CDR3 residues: CAISAGLAGVGTDTQYF. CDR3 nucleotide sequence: TGTGCCATCAGTGCAGGACTAGCGGGAGTCGGCACAGATACGCAGTATTTT.

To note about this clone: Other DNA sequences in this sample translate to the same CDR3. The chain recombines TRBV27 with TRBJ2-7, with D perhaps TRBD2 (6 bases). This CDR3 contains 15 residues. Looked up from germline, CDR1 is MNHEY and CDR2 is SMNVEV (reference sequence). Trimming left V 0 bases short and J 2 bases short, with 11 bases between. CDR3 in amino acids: CASSLSSGLTYEQYF. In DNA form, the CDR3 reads TGTGCCAGCAGTTTATCTAGCGGCCTTACCTACGAGCAGTACTTC.

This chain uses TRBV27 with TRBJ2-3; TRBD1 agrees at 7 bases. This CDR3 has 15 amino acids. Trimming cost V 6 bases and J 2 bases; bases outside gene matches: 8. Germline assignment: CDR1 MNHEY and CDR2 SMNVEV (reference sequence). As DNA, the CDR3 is TGTGCCAGCAGACCTCCGACAGGGTACACAGATACGCAGTATTTT. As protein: CASRPPTGYTDTQYF.

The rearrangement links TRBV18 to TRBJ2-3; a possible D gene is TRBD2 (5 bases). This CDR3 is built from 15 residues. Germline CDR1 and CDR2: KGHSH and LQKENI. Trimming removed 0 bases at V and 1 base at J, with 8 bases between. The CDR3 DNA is TGTGCCAGCTCACCACCGAGGGTGGGCACAGATACGCAGTATTTT. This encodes CASSPPRVGTDTQYF.

The CDR3 here is CASITSGSGGTQYF. CDR3 bases: TGTGCCAGCATCACTAGCGGGAGCGGAGGGACCCAGTACTTC. The V call is TRBV27, the J call TRBJ2-5; 11 nucleotides align to TRBD2. V lost 7 bases and J lost 7; bases outside the gene matches: 8. Germline V gives CDR1 MNHEY, CDR2 SMNVEV (reference sequence). CDR3 length: 14 residues.

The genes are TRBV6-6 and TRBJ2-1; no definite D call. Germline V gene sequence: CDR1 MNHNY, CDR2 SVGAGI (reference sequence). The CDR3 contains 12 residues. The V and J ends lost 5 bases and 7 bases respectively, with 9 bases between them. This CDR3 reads CASSAKENEQFF. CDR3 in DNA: TGTGCCAGCAGTGCGAAAGAGAATGAGCAGTTCTTC.

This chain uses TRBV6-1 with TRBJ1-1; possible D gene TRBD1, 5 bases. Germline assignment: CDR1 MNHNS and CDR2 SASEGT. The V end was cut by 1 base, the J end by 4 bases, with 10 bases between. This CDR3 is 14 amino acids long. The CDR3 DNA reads TGTGCCAGCAGTGAAGTCGAGGGGCGCACTGAAGCTTTCTTT. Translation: CASSEVEGRTEAFF.

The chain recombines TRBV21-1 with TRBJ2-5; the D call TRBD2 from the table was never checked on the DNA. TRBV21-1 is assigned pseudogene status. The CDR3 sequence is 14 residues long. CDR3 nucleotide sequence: TGTGCCAGCAGCCTAAGAAGGCCCCGGGGAGCCCAGTACTTC. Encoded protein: CASSLRRPRGAQYF.

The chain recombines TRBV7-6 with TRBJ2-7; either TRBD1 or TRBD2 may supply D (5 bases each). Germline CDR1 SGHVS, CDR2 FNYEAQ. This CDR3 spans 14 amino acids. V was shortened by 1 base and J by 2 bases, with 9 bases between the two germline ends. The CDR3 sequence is CASSLGMGPYEQYF. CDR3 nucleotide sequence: TGTGCCAGCAGCTTAGGTATGGGACCCTACGAGCAGTACTTC.

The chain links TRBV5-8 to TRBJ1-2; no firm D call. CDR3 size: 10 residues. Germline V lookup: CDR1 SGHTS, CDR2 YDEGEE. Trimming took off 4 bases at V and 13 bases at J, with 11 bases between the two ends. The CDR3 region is CASSREARTF. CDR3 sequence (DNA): TGTGCCAGCAGCAGGGAGGCTCGCACCTTC.

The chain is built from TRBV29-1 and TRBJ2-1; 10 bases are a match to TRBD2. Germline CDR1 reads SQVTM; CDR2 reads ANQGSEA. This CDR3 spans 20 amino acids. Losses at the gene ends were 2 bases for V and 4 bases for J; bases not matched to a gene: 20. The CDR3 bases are TGCAGCGTTGAACTCCCCAGGACCTACCAGCGGGAGGGCGGGTACAATGAGCAGTTCTTC. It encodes CSVELPRTYQREGGYNEQFF.

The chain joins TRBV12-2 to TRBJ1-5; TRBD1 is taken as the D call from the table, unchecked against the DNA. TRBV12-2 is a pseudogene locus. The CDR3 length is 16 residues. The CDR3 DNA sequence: TGTGCAAGTCGCCACTCGACAGGGGGCTGCAATCAGCCCCAGCATTTT. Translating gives CASRHSTGGCNQPQHF.

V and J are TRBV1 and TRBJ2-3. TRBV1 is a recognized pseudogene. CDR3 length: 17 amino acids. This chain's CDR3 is CTSSFRPGFRGADTQYF. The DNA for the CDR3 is TGCACCAGCAGCTTTAGGCCCGGGTTTAGGGGAGCAGATACGCAGTATTTT.

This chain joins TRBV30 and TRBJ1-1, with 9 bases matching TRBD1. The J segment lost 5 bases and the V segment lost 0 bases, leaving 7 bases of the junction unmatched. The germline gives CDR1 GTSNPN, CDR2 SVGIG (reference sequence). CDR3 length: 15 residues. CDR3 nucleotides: TGTGCCTGGAGTGTGGGGACAGGGAGTCGGACTGAAGCTTTCTTT. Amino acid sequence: CAWSVGTGSRTEAFF.

The CDR3 reads CASSQEGALTSYEQYF. As DNA, the CDR3 is TGTGCCAGCAGCCAAGAGGGGGCATTAACTTCCTACGAGCAGTACTTC. The chain is built from TRBV4-2 and TRBJ2-7, with D possibly matching TRBD1 (6 bases). The CDR3 is 16 residues long. V lost 0 bases to trimming and J lost 1 base, with 13 bases between them. Germline CDR1 reads LGHNA; CDR2 reads YNFKEQ.